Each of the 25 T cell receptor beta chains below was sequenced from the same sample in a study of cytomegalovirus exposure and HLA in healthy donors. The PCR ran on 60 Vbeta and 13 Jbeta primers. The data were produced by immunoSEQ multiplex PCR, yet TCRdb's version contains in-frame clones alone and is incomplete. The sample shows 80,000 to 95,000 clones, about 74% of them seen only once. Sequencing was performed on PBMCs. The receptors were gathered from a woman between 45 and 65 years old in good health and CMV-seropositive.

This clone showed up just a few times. As DNA, the CDR3 is TGTGCCAGCAGCGTAGCCTACAGTGGCTACGAGCAGTACTTC. Translating it yields CASSVAYSGYEQYF. The chain is built from TRBV9 and TRBJ2-7; no reliable D call. Trimming removed 0 bases at V and 3 bases at J, with 10 bases between. Germline V CDR1 and CDR2: SGDLS, YYNGEE. The CDR3 sequence is 14 residues long.

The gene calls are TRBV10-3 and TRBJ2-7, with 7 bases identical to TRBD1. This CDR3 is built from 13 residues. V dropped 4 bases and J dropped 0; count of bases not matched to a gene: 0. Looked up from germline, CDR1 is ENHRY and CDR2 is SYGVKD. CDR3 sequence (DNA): TGTGCCATCAGTGGGGACAGCTCCTACGAGCAGTACTTC. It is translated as CAISGDSSYEQYF.

This chain's CDR3 is CASSSTGVADTQYF. In DNA form, the CDR3 reads TGTGCCAGCTCGTCGACAGGAGTAGCAGATACGCAGTATTTT. The chain has TRBV6-5 and TRBJ2-3; TRBD1 is a possible D gene (6 bases). Germline CDR1 and CDR2: MNHEY and SVGAGI. This CDR3 comprises 14 residues. The germline V and J ends were trimmed by 8 bases and 4 bases, with 16 bases remaining between them.

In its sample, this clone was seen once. CDR3 nucleotide sequence: TGTGCCAGCAGTAAACAGGGGCGCTACGAGCAGTACTTC. Protein: CASSKQGRYEQYF. The chain carries TRBV28 and TRBJ2-7, with TRBD1 identical over 7 bases. V shed 5 bases, J shed 3 bases, and the junction held 4 bases outside the gene matches. This CDR3 contains 13 residues. The V gene's germline CDR1 is MDHEN and CDR2 SYDVKM.

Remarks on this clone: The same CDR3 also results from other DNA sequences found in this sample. In DNA, the CDR3 is TGCAGCGTCCCCCGGGGAGGACCCACGGCCAACTATGGCTACACCTTC. Its translation: CSVPRGGPTANYGYTF. The gene calls are TRBV29-1 and TRBJ1-2; D gene ambiguous. Trimming removed 6 bases at V and 2 bases at J, with 22 bases between. Germline assignment: CDR1 SQVTM and CDR2 ANQGSEA. CDR3 length: 16 amino acids.

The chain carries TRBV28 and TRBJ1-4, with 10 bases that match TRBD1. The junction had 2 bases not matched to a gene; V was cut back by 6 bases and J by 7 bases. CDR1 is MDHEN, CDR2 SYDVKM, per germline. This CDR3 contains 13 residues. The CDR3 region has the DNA TGTGCCAGCAGCCGGGACAGGGGTGAAAAACTGTTTTTT. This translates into CASSRDRGEKLFF.

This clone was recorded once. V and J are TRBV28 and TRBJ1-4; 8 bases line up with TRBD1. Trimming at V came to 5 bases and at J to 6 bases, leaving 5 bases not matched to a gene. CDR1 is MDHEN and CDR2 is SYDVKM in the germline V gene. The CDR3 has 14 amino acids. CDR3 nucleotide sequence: TGTGCCAGCAGTCCCAGGGGGCGAGATGAAAAACTGTTTTTT. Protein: CASSPRGRDEKLFF.

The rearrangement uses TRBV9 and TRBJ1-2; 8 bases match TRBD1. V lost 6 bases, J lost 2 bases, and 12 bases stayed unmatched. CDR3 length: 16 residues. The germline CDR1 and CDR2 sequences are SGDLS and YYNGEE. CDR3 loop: CASTTGPGQENYGYTF. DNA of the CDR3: TGTGCCAGCACCACTGGCCCGGGACAGGAGAACTATGGCTACACCTTC.

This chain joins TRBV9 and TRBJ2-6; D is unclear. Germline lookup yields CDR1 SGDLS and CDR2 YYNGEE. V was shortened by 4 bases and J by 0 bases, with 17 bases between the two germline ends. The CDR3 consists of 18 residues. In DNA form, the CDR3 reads TGTGCCAGCAGCCCCCGCGGCAATTCGATCTCTGGGGCCAACGTCCTGACTTTC. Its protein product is CASSPRGNSISGANVLTF.

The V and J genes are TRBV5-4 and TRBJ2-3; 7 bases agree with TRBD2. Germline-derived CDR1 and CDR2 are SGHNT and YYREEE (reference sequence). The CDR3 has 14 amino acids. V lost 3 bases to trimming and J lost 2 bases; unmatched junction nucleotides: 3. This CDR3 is CASSSRDYTDTQYF. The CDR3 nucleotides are TGTGCCAGCAGCTCCCGGGACTACACAGATACGCAGTATTTT.

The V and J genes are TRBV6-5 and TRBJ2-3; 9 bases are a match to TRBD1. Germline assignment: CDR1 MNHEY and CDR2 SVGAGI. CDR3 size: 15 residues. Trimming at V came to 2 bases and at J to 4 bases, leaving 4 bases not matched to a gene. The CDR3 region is CASSYKGQGPDTQYF. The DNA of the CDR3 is TGTGCCAGCAGTTACAAGGGACAGGGCCCAGATACGCAGTATTTT.

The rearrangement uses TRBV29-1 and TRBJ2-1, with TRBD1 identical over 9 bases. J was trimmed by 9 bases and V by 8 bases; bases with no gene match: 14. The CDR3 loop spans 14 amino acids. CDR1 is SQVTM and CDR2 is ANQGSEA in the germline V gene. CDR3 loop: CSYRMGQGPVEQFF. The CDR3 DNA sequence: TGCAGCTATAGAATGGGACAGGGTCCAGTTGAGCAGTTCTTC.

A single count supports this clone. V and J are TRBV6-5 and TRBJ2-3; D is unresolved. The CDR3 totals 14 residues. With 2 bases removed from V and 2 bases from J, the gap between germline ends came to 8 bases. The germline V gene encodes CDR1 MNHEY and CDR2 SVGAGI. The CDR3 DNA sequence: TGTGCCAGCAGTTACGATACTGTCACAGATACGCAGTATTTT. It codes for CASSYDTVTDTQYF.

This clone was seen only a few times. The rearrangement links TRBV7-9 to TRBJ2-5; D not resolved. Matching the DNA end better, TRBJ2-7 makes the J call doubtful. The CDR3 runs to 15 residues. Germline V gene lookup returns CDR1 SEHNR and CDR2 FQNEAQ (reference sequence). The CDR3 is CASSLIGSGSYEQYF. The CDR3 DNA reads TGTGCCAGCAGCTTAATCGGCTCAGGATCCTACGAGCAGTACTTC.

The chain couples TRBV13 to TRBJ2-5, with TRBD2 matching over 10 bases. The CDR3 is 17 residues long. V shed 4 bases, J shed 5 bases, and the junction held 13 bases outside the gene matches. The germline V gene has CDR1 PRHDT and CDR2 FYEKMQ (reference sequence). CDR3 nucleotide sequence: TGTGCCAGCAGCTCCCCTAGGAGCGGGAGGGCCTCGGAGACCCAGTACTTC. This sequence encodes CASSSPRSGRASETQYF. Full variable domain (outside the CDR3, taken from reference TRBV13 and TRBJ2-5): AAGVIQSPRHLIKEKRETATLKCYPIPRHDTVYWYQQGPGQDPQFLISFYEKMQSDKGSIPDRFSAQQFSDYHSELNMSSLELGDSALYFCASSSPRSGRASETQYFGPGTRLLVL.

The CDR3 loop reads CASSDSGTGDNEQFF. As DNA, the CDR3 is TGCGCCAGCAGTGATTCCGGGACAGGTGACAATGAGCAGTTCTTC. The J gene is TRBJ2-1, the V gene TRBV10-1; 8 bases match TRBD1. The V and J ends lost 3 bases and 5 bases, in that order; junction bases with no gene match: 6. Per the germline V gene, CDR1 is WNHNN and CDR2 is SYGVQD (reference sequence). This CDR3 has 15 amino acids.

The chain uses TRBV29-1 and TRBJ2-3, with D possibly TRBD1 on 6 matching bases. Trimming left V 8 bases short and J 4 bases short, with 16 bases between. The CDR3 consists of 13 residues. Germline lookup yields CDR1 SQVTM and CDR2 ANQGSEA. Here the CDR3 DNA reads TGCAGCACAAGACAGGCGGCTTCAGATACGCAGTATTTT. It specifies CSTRQAASDTQYF.

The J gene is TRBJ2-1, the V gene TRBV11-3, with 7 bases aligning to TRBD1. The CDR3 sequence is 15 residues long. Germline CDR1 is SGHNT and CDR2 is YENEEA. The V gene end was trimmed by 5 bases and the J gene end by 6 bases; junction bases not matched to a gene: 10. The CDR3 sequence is CASSAQGPIFNEQFF. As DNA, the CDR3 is TGTGCCAGCAGCGCACAGGGGCCTATCTTCAATGAGCAGTTCTTC.

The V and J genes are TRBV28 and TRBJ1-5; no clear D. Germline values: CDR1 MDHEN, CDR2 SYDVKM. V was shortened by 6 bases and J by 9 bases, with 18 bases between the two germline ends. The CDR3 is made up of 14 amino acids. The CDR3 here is CASSQVQLGWPQHF. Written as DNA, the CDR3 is TGTGCCAGCAGCCAGGTTCAGTTAGGTTGGCCCCAGCATTTT.

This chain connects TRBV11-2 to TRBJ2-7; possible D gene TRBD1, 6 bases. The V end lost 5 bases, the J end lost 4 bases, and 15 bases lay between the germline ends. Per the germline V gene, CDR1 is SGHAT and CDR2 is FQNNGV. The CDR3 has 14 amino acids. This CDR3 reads CASSRRDRPYEQYF. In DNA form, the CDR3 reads TGTGCCAGCAGCCGCCGCGACAGGCCGTACGAGCAGTACTTC.

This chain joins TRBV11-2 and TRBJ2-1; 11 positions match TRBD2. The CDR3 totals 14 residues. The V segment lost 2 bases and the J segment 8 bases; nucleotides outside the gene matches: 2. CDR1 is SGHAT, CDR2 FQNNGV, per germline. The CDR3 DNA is TGTGCCAGCAGCTTACTAGCGGGAGGATATGAGCAGTTCTTC. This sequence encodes CASSLLAGGYEQFF.

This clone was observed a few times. CDR3 bases: TGTGCCACCAGCAGAGAAAGGGGGTTCAATCAGCCCCAGCATTTT. Encoded protein: CATSRERGFNQPQHF. This chain joins TRBV15 and TRBJ1-5; tentatively, D is TRBD1 (6 bases). Germline CDR1 is LNHNV and CDR2 is YYDKDF (reference sequence). With 0 bases removed from V and 3 bases from J, the gap between germline ends came to 9 bases. The CDR3 has 15 amino acids.

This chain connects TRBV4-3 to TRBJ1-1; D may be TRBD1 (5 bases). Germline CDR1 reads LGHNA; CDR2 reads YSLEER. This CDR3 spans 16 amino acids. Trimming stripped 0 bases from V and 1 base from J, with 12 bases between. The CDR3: CASSQDVGGANTEAFF. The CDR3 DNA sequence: TGCGCCAGCAGCCAAGATGTTGGCGGGGCGAACACTGAAGCTTTCTTT.

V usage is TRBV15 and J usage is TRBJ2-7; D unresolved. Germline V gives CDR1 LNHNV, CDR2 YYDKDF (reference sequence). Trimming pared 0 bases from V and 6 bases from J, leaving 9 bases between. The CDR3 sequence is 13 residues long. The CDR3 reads CATSREVAGEQYF. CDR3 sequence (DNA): TGTGCCACCAGCAGAGAAGTGGCTGGCGAGCAGTACTTC.

The CDR3 region is CASSTGFPMGETQYF. DNA of the CDR3: TGTGCCAGTAGTACAGGGTTCCCCATGGGAGAGACCCAGTACTTC. The chain carries TRBV19 and TRBJ2-5, with a tentative D call TRBD1 (5 bases). V was pared by 4 bases and J by 4 bases, with 16 bases between. Germline V gene lookup returns CDR1 LNHDA and CDR2 SQIVND (reference sequence). The CDR3 has 15 amino acids.